The rows below give T cell receptor beta chains drawn from one sample of a study of blood T cells in healthy people across ages. TCRdb reanalysed the 5' RACE reads using MiXCR and keeps one entry per CDR3 protein. Counted here are around 500,000 distinct CDR3 sequences, 25% to 35% occurring once; the ten biggest clones make up approximately 3.6%. The data were also submitted as part of a second study, on T cells of mothers and their children.

Sequenced material: blood. The receptors were gathered from a boy aged 2-15 years in good health. The CDR3 runs from the conserved cysteine through the conserved F or W. D genes are given only for firm matches. The size entry is marked missing in some rows and otherwise reads once, few, many or a size class.

TRBV20-1	-	13	TRBJ1-5	few	TGCAGTGCTAACGGGGGGAGGGATCAGCCCCAGCATTTT	CSANGGRDQPQHF
TRBV28	-	15	TRBJ1-1	few	TGTGCCAGCAGTTTATTACCAGGGATGAACACTGAAGCTTTCTTT	CASSLLPGMNTEAFF
TRBV6-2/TRBV6-3	-	13	TRBJ1-5	-	TGTGTCAGCAGTTGGGAAGACAATCAGCCCCAGCATTTT	CVSSWEDNQPQHF
TRBV19	-	14	TRBJ2-1	-	TGTGCCAGTAGTATAGGCGGCAGTCTATTTGAGCAGTTCTTC	CASSIGGSLFEQFF
TRBV9	-	14	TRBJ2-2	few	TGTGCCAGCAGCGCCCGTACAGGGTCCGGGGAGCTGTTTTTT	CASSARTGSGELFF
TRBV6-1	-	15	TRBJ2-3	-	TGTGCCAGCAGTGAAGGCGGCGGACTCACAGATACGCAGTATTTT	CASSEGGGLTDTQYF
TRBV27	-	14	TRBJ2-2	few	TGTGCCAGCAGTTTAAGGGGGGGCGCCGGGGAGCTGTTTTTT	CASSLRGGAGELFF
TRBV3-1	-	15	TRBJ1-4	-	TGTGCCAGCAGCGAAAACCGGGACGGTGATGAAAAACTGTTTTTT	CASSENRDGDEKLFF
TRBV5-1	-	13	TRBJ1-2	few	TGCGCCAGCAGCGCCCCAGGGGACTATGGCTACACCTTC	CASSAPGDYGYTF
TRBV12-3/TRBV12-4	TRBD1	14	TRBJ1-4	-	TGTGCCAGCAGTCGGACAGGCTTGGATGAAAAACTGTTTTTT	CASSRTGLDEKLFF
TRBV10-3	-	14	TRBJ1-2	-	TGTGCCATCAGGGCCTTCGGGGGTGCCTATGGCTACACCTTC	CAIRAFGGAYGYTF
TRBV6-2/TRBV6-3	-	12	TRBJ2-1	-	TGTGCCATCTCCGTAGGGAACAATGAGCAGTTCTTC	CAISVGNNEQFF
TRBV29-1	-	18	TRBJ1-2	-	TGCAGCGTTGAAGATTGGGGACAACAGGACCTAGCTAACTATGGCTACACCTTC	CSVEDWGQQDLANYGYTF
TRBV6-2/TRBV6-3	TRBD2	16	TRBJ2-2	-	TGTGCCAGCAGCCCCGACGCCGGGAGGGCGACCGGGGAGCTGTTTTTT	CASSPDAGRATGELFF
TRBV9	-	14	TRBJ1-2	few	TGTGCCAGCAGCCGACGTGGGGGACTGGATGGCTACACCTTC	CASSRRGGLDGYTF
TRBV20-1	-	14	TRBJ1-5	-	TGCAGTGCTAGATACGATCGGGAACATCAGCCCCAGCATTTT	CSARYDREHQPQHF
TRBV29-1	-	14	TRBJ1-1	-	TGCAGCGTTGGGGGTGCAGACTTTAACACTGAAGCTTTCTTT	CSVGGADFNTEAFF
TRBV20-1	-	11	TRBJ2-1	-	TGCAGTGCTGGGACTGCGAATGAGCAGTTCTTC	CSAGTANEQFF
TRBV5-1	-	14	TRBJ1-3	-	TGCGCCAGCAGCCCTCGGACGGATGGAAACACCATATATTTT	CASSPRTDGNTIYF
TRBV10-3	-	17	TRBJ2-6	-	TGTGCCTCCTGTCAACGTCCCCTAAGCTCTGGGGCCAACGTCCTGACTTTC	CASCQRPLSSGANVLTF
TRBV10-2	-	13	TRBJ1-2	few	TGCGCCAGCAGTGAGTCGAGCAACTATGGCCACACCTTC	CASSESSNYGHTF
TRBV6-6	TRBD2	15	TRBJ2-1	few	TGTGCCAGCAAGGGGAGGGTGGCTCTCCAACATGAGCAGTTCTTC	CASKGRVALQHEQFF
TRBV4-3	TRBD2	16	TRBJ2-1	-	TGCGCCAGCAGCCAAATAATAGCGGGGGAGGGTCTTGAGCAGTTCTTC	CASSQIIAGEGLEQFF
TRBV6-2/TRBV6-3	TRBD2	17	TRBJ2-2	-	TGTGCCAGCAGTTACCGATCTAGCGGGAGAAACACCGGGGAGCTGTTTTTT	CASSYRSSGRNTGELFF
TRBV10-2	TRBD2	13	TRBJ2-1	-	TGCGCCAGCAGACTAGCGGGAATTGATGAGCAGTTCTTC	CASRLAGIDEQFF
TRBV5-1	TRBD1	15	TRBJ1-5	few	TGCGCCAGCAGCGCATGGACAGGGGACAATCAGCCCCAGCATTTT	CASSAWTGDNQPQHF
TRBV7-2	-	19	TRBJ1-2	few	TGTGCCAGCAGCTTAGTGGTGGGGCCCACGATCGCCTCTAACTATGGCTACACCTTC	CASSLVVGPTIASNYGYTF
TRBV7-6	-	16	TRBJ2-7	-	TGTGCCAGCAGCCCTCCTCAGGGGCGCGGAATTTACGAGCAGTACTTC	CASSPPQGRGIYEQYF
TRBV10-3	-	14	TRBJ2-3	few	TGTGCCATCTCTGTGGGCGGTAGAGCAGATACGCAGTATTTT	CAISVGGRADTQYF
TRBV3-1	-	13	TRBJ2-5	-	TGTGCCAGCAGCCATATGGTGGGGGAGACCCAGTACTTC	CASSHMVGETQYF